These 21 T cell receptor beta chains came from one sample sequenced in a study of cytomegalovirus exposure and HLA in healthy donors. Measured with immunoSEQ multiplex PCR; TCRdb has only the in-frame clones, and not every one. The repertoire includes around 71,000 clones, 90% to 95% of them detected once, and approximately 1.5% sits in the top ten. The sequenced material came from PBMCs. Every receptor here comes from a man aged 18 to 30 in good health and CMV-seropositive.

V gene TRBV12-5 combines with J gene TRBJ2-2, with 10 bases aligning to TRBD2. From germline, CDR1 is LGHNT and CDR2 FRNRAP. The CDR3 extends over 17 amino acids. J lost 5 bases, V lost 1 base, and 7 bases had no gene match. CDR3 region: CASGLAPSGSNTGELFF. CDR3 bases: TGTGCTAGTGGTTTGGCGCCTAGCGGGAGTAATACCGGGGAGCTGTTTTTT.

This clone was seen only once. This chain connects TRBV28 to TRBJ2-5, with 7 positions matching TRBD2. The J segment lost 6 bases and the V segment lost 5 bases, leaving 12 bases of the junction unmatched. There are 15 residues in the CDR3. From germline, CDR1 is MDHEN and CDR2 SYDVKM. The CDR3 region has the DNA TGTGCCAGCAGTCACCAAGCGGGATTCCCCAAGACCCAGTACTTC. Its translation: CASSHQAGFPKTQYF.

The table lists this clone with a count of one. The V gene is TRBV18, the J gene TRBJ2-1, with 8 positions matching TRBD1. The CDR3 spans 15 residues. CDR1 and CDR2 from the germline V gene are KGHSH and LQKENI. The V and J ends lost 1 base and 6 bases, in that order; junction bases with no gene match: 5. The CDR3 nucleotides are TGTGCCAGCTCACCACAGAATACAGGGGGCAATGAGCAGTTCTTC. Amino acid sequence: CASSPQNTGGNEQFF.

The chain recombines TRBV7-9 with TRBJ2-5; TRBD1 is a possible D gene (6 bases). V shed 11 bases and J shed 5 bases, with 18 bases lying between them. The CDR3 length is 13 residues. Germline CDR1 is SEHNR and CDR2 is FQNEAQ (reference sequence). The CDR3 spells CASNNREMETQYF. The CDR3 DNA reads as TGTGCCTCCAACAACAGGGAGATGGAGACCCAGTACTTC.

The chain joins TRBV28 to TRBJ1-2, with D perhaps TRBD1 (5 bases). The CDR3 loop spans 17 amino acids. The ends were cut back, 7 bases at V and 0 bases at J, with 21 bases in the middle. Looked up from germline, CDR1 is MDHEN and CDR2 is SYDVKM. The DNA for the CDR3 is TGTGCCAGCAATTGGGTTAAGGGGATCCCGGCTAACTATGGCTACACCTTC. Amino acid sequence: CASNWVKGIPANYGYTF.

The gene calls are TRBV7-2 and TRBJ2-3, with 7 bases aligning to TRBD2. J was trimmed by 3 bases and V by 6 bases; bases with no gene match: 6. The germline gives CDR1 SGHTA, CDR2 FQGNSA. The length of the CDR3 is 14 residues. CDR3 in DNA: TGTGCCAGCAGTTCGAGCGGGGTTACAGATACGCAGTATTTT. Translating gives CASSSSGVTDTQYF.

CDR3 region: CASSLAPGHTEAFF. DNA of the CDR3: TGTGCCAGCAGCTTAGCGCCTGGCCACACTGAAGCTTTCTTT. The V and J genes are TRBV7-9 and TRBJ1-1; D remains unclear. This CDR3 region has 14 residues. Per the germline V gene, CDR1 is SEHNR and CDR2 is FQNEAQ (reference sequence). The V gene lost 0 bases and the J gene lost 3 bases, with 8 bases spanning the gap.

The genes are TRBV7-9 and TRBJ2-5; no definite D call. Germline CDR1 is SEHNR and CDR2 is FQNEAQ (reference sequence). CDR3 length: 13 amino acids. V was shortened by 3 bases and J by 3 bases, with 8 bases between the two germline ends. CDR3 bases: TGTGCCAGCAGCTTCGGGTTAGAAGAGACCCAGTACTTC. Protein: CASSFGLEETQYF.

The CDR3 loop reads CSVSTGSYEQYF. The CDR3 DNA reads as TGCAGCGTTTCGACAGGGTCCTACGAGCAGTACTTC. This chain joins TRBV29-1 and TRBJ2-7; 7 bases line up with TRBD1. V lost 5 bases and J lost 1; bases outside the gene matches: 2. The CDR3 has 12 amino acids. Germline CDR1 is SQVTM and CDR2 is ANQGSEA.

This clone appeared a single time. CDR3 sequence reads: CASSVGGGGADTQYF. In DNA form, the CDR3 reads TGTGCCAGCAGCGTAGGCGGGGGCGGGGCAGATACGCAGTATTTT. This chain uses TRBV9 with TRBJ2-3; D may be TRBD2 (7 bases). The germline CDR1 and CDR2 sequences are SGDLS and YYNGEE. The CDR3 is made up of 15 amino acids. V was cut by 0 bases and J by 4 bases, with 12 bases left in between.

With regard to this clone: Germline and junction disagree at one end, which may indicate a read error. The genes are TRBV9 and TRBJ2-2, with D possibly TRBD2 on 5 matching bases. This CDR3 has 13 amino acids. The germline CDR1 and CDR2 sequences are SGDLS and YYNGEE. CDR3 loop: CASSGLNPGELFF. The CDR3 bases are TGTGCCAGCAGTGGACTGAACCCCGGGGAGCTGTTTTTT. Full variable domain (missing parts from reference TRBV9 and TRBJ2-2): DSGVTQTPKHLITATGQRVTLRCSPRSGDLSVYWYQQSLDQGLQFLIQYYNGEERAKGNILERFSAQQFPDLHSELNLSSLELGDSALYFCASSGLNPGELFFGEGSRLTVL.

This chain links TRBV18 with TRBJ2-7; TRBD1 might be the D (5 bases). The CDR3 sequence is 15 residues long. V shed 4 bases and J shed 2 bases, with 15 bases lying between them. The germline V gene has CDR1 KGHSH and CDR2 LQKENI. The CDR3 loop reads CASSQLLTAAYEQYF. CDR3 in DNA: TGTGCCAGCTCACAGCTTCTGACAGCAGCCTACGAGCAGTACTTC. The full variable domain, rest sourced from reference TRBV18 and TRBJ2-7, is NAGVMQNPRHLVRRRGQEARLRCSPMKGHSHVYWYRQLPEEGLKFMVYLQKENIIDESGMPKERFSAEFPKEGPSILRIQQVVRGDSAAYFCASSQLLTAAYEQYFGPGTRLTVT.

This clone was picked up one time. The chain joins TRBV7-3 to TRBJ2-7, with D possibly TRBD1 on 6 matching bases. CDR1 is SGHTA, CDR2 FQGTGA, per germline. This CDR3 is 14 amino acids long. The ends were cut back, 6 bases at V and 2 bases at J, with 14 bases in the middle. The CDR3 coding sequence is TGTGCCAGCAGGTCCGGAAGGGGGACCTACGAGCAGTACTTC. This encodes CASRSGRGTYEQYF.

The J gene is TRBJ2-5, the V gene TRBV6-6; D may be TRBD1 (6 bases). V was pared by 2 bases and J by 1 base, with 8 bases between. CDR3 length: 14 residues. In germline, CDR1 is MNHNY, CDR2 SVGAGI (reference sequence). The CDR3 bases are TGTGCCAGCAGTTACAGGACAGTCCAAGAGACCCAGTACTTC. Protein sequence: CASSYRTVQETQYF.

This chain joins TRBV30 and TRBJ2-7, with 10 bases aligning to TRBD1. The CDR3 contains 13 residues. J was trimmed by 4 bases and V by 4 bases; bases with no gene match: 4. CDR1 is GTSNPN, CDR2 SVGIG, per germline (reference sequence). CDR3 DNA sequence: TGTGCCTGGAATGGACAGGGGGGATACGAGCAGTACTTC. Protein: CAWNGQGGYEQYF.

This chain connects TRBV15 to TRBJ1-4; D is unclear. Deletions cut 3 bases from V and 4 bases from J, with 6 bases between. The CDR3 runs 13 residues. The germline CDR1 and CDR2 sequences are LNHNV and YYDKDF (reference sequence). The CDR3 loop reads CATSRALNEKLFF. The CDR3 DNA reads TGTGCCACCAGCAGGGCCCTTAATGAAAAACTGTTTTTT.

The CDR3 spells CASSPGMGSSNQPQHF. CDR3 coding DNA: TGTGCCAGCAGCCCAGGGATGGGCAGCTCCAATCAGCCCCAGCATTTT. The J gene is TRBJ1-5, the V gene TRBV9; maybe TRBD1 (5 bases). The germline gives CDR1 SGDLS, CDR2 YYNGEE. The CDR3 contains 16 residues. Deletions cut 4 bases from V and 3 bases from J, with 17 bases between. Drawing the rest from reference TRBV9 and TRBJ1-5, the complete variable domain is DSGVTQTPKHLITATGQRVTLRCSPRSGDLSVYWYQQSLDQGLQFLIQYYNGEERAKGNILERFSAQQFPDLHSELNLSSLELGDSALYFCASSPGMGSSNQPQHFGDGTRLSIL.

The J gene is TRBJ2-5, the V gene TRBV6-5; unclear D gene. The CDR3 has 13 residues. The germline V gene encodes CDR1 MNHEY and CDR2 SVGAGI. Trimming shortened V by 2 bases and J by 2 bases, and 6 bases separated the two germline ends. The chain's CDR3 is CASSYPGQETQYF. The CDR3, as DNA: TGTGCCAGCAGTTACCCAGGTCAAGAGACCCAGTACTTC.

The CDR3 is CASSLSGADGDTQYF. The CDR3 region has the DNA TGTGCCAGCAGCTTGAGCGGGGCCGATGGGGATACGCAGTATTTT. The rearrangement links TRBV7-3 to TRBJ2-3; TRBD2 aligns across 7 bases. Trimming cost V 3 bases and J 6 bases; bases outside gene matches: 9. Germline V CDR1 and CDR2: SGHTA, FQGTGA. The CDR3 loop spans 15 amino acids. The full variable domain, with the rest looked up from reference TRBV7-3 and TRBJ2-3, is GAGVSQTPSNKVTEKGKYVELRCDPISGHTALYWYRQSLGQGPEFLIYFQGTGAADDSGLPNDRFFAVRPEGSVSTLKIQRTERGDSAVYLCASSLSGADGDTQYFGPGTRLTVL.

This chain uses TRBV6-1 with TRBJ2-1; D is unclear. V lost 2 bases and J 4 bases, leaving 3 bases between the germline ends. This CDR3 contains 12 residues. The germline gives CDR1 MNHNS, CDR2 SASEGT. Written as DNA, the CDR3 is TGTGCCAGCAGTGAATATTACAATGAGCAGTTCTTC. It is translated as CASSEYYNEQFF.

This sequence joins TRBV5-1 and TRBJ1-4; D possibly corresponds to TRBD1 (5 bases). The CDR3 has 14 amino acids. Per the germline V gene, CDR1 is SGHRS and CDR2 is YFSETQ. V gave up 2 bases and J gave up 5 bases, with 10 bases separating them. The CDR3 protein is CASSFAGLNEKLFF. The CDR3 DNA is TGCGCCAGCAGCTTTGCAGGGCTCAATGAAAAACTGTTTTTT.